The 9 T cell receptor beta chains below were found in one sample sequenced in a study of cytomegalovirus exposure and HLA in healthy donors. The repertoire was sequenced with immunoSEQ multiplex PCR; TCRdb's copy has only in-frame clones and lacks some. This sample has some 160,000 clones, with 88% found just once. The source material was PBMCs. The receptors stem from a young man in good health and CMV-seronegative.

This chain uses TRBV5-6 with TRBJ2-7; TRBD1 aligns across 7 bases. The CDR3 extends over 14 amino acids. Trimming took 6 bases from V and 2 from J; bases not matched to a gene: 8. Germline CDR1 is SGHDT and CDR2 is YYEEEE. The CDR3 DNA reads as TGTGCCAGCACCATCAGAGGGGGCGCCTACGAGCAGTACGTC. Protein sequence: CASTIRGGAYEQYV.

The genes are TRBV29-1 and TRBJ2-7; unclear D gene. The CDR3 consists of 12 residues. Germline assignment: CDR1 SQVTM and CDR2 ANQGSEA. The V gene lost 3 bases and the J gene lost 2 bases, with 8 bases spanning the gap. CDR3: CSVEGSTYEQYF. As DNA, the CDR3 is TGCAGCGTTGAGGGCTCCACCTACGAGCAGTACTTC.

The chain is built from TRBV6-6 and TRBJ2-7; the match to TRBD2 covers 12 bases. Germline CDR1 is MNHNY and CDR2 is SVGAGI (reference sequence). V shed 0 bases, J shed 4 bases, and the junction held 1 base outside the gene matches. This CDR3 has 15 amino acids. This CDR3 reads CASSYSGLAGYEQYV. CDR3 DNA: TGTGCCAGCAGTTACTCAGGACTAGCGGGATACGAGCAGTACGTC.

The rearrangement joins TRBV27 to TRBJ2-2, with D unresolved. The CDR3 length is 14 residues. CDR1 is MNHEY and CDR2 is SMNVEV in the germline V gene (reference sequence). Trimming cost V 0 bases and J 4 bases, with 6 bases left between them. CDR3 nucleotides: TGTGCCAGCAGTTTATCGTCGGGCACCGGGGAGCTGTTTTTT. Translation: CASSLSSGTGELFF.

The J gene is TRBJ2-7, the V gene TRBV7-9; D is undetermined. Trimming removed 5 bases at V and 2 bases at J, with 10 bases between. The germline CDR1 and CDR2 sequences are SEHNR and FQNEAQ (reference sequence). CDR3 length: 13 amino acids. CDR3 nucleotide sequence: TGTGCCAGCAGCCCCCCCAGCGCCTACGAGCAGTACGTC. It codes for CASSPPSAYEQYV.

This clone has a single count. Other DNA sequences in this sample translate to the same CDR3. The chain recombines TRBV6-4 with TRBJ2-1, with 8 positions matching TRBD2. The germline gives CDR1 MRHNA, CDR2 SNTAGT. The CDR3 totals 14 residues. Trimming at V came to 4 bases and at J to 4 bases, leaving 3 bases not matched to a gene. The CDR3, as DNA: TGTGCCAGCAGTGTAGTAGCGGGGTACAATGAGCAGTTCTTC. Translated: CASSVVAGYNEQFF.

The J gene is TRBJ2-1, the V gene TRBV18; 7 bases are shared with TRBD2. Germline lookup yields CDR1 KGHSH and CDR2 LQKENI. J lost 11 bases, V lost 6 bases, and 4 bases had no gene match. The CDR3 loop spans 11 amino acids. CDR3 sequence reads: CASSGLDQQFF. The CDR3 nucleotides are TGTGCCAGCTCCGGACTAGATCAGCAGTTCTTC.

V usage is TRBV29-1 and J usage is TRBJ1-4, with D maybe TRBD1 (5 bases). CDR1 is SQVTM and CDR2 is ANQGSEA in the germline V gene. This CDR3 spans 12 amino acids. V lost 3 bases and J 6 bases, leaving 8 bases between the germline ends. DNA of the CDR3: TGCAGCGTTGAGGTAGGGGATGAAAAACTGTTTTTT. Amino acids: CSVEVGDEKLFF.

V gene TRBV9 combines with J gene TRBJ2-1, with 8 nucleotides matching TRBD2. The germline CDR1 and CDR2 sequences are SGDLS and YYNGEE. V shed 0 bases and J 7 bases; nucleotides not matched to a gene: 6. CDR3 size: 15 residues. The chain's CDR3 is CASSVAPAGVNEQFF. The CDR3 region has the DNA TGTGCCAGCAGCGTAGCCCCAGCGGGAGTAAATGAGCAGTTCTTC.